These T cell receptor beta chains were read from a single sample in a study of shared clonotypes between healthy human individuals. TCRdb keeps only in-frame clones here, not all; method: immunoSEQ multiplex PCR. The sample lists 2 million or so clones, 90% to 95% occurring once. Source material: naive CD4+ T cells sorted from blood. These receptors were collected from a man younger than 35 in good health. Both conserved end residues are part of each CDR3. The D gene is left open where the match is weak. The size of a clone is reported for some rows only, either as once, few or many, or as a class for expanded clones.

>-|TRBD1|TRBJ2-1|TRBV7-2
TGTGCCAGCAAACCGGGACAGCACAATGTCGAGCAGTTCTTC
CASKPGQHNVEQFF
>-|-|TRBJ2-3|TRBV13
TGTGCCAGCAGCTCAGGGTACACAGATACGCAGTATTTT
CASSSGYTDTQYF
>-|-|TRBJ2-2|TRBV2
TGTGCCAGCGGTAGGGCCGGGGAGCTGTTTTTT
CASGRAGELFF
>-|-|TRBJ1-2|TRBV29-1
TGCAGCGCCGAGGACGGCTACTATGGCTACACCTTC
CSAEDGYYGYTF
>-|-|TRBJ1-2|TRBV9
TGTGCCAGCAGCGTAGGGGACGGCTATGGCTACACCTTC
CASSVGDGYGYTF
>-|-|TRBJ1-1|TRBV7-9
TGTGCCAGCAGCTGGGCAGGGAGGGTAACTGAAGCTTTCTTT
CASSWAGRVTEAFF
>-|-|TRBJ1-1|TRBV5-1
TGCGCCAGCAGCTTGGGAACAGGGTCTTACACTGAAGCTTTCTTT
CASSLGTGSYTEAFF
>once|-|TRBJ1-2|TRBV5-1
TGCGCCAGCAGCTTCACCGGGGGGAATGGCTACACCTTC
CASSFTGGNGYTF
>once|-|TRBJ2-7|TRBV5-6
TGTGCCAGCAGCTATAACTACTACGAGCAGTACTTC
CASSYNYYEQYF
>-|TRBD1|TRBJ1-3|TRBV11-2
TGTGCCAGCAGCCTCTCAGGGGGCTCTGGAAACACCATATATTTT
CASSLSGGSGNTIYF
>-|TRBD1|TRBJ1-1|TRBV15
TGTGCCACCAGCAGTCCCGACAGGGTAAACACTGAAGCTTTCTTT
CATSSPDRVNTEAFF